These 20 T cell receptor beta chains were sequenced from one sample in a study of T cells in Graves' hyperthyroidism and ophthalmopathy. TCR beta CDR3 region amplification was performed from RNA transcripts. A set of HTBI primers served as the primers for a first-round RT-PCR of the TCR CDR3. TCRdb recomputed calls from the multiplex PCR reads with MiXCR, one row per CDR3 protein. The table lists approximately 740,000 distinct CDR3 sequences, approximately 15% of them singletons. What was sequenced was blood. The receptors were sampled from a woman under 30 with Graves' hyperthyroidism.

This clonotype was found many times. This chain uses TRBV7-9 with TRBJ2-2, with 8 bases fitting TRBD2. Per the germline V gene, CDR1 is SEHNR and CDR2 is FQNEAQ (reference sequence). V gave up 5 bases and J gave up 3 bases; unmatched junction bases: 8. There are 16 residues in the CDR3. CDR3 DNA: TGTGCCAGCAGCGACAAAGCGGGAGAGGACACCGGGGAGCTGTTTTTT. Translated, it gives CASSDKAGEDTGELFF.

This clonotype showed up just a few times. CDR3 DNA sequence: TGCAGTGCTAGAGACTACGACGAGATGGAAAAACTGTTTTTT. This translates into CSARDYDEMEKLFF. This sequence joins TRBV20-1 and TRBJ1-4; D ambiguous. V lost 0 bases to trimming and J lost 8 bases, with 13 bases between them. This CDR3 comprises 14 residues. Germline loops: CDR1 DFQATT, CDR2 SNEGSKA (reference sequence).

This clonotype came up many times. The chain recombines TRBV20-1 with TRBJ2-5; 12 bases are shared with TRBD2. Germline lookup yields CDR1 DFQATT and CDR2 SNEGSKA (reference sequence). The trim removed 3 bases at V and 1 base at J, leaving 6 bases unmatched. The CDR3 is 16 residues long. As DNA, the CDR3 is TGCAGTGCTAGGTCCGGACTAGCGGGAATCCAAGAGACCCAGTACTTC. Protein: CSARSGLAGIQETQYF.

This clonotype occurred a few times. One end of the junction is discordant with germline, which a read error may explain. The CDR3 DNA sequence: TGTGCCAGCAGCCCTATTGGGGGACTCGAGCAGTGCTTC. Encoded protein: CASSPIGGLEQCF. The chain is built from TRBV11-2 and TRBJ2-7; perhaps TRBD2 as D (6 bases). The CDR3 spans 13 residues. CDR1 is SGHAT and CDR2 is FQNNGV in the germline V gene.

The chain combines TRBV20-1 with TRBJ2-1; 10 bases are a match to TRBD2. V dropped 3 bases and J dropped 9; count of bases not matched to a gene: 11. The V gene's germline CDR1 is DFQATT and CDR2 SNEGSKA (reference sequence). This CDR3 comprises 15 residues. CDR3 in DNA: TGCAGTGCTAGTTCCGAGCGGGAGGGCCGGAGTGAGCAGTTCTTC. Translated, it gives CSASSEREGRSEQFF.

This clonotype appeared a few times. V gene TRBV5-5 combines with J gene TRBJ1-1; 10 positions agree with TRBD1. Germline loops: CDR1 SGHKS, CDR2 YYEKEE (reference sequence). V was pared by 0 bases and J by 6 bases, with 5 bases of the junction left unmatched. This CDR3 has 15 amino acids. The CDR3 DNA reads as TGTGCCAGCAGCTTGGCGGGACAGGGGCTGGCTGAAGCTTTCTTT. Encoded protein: CASSLAGQGLAEAFF.

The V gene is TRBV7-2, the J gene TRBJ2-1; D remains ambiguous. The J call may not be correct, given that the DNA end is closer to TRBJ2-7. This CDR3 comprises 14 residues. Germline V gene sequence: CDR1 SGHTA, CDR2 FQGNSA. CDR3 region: CASSLDSYYNEQYF. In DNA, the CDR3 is TGTGCCAGCAGCTTAGATAGCTACTACAATGAGCAGTACTTC.

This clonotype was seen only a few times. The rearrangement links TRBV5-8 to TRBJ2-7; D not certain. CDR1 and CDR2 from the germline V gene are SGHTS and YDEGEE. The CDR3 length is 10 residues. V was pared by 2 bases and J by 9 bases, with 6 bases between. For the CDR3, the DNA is TGTGCCAGCAGCTTAGCCGTGCAGTACTTC. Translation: CASSLAVQYF.

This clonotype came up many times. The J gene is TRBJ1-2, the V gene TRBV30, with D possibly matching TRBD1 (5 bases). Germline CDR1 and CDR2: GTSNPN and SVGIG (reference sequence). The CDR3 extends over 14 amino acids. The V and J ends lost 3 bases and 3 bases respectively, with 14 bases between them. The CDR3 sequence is CAWRHTGTYYGYTF. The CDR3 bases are TGTGCCTGGAGGCACACGGGGACCTACTATGGCTACACCTTC. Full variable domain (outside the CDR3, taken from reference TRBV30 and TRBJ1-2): SQTIHQWPATLVQPVGSPLSLECTVEGTSNPNLYWYRQAAGRGLQLLFYSVGIGQISSEVPQNLSASRPQDRQFILSSKKLLLSDSGFYLCAWRHTGTYYGYTFGSGTRLTVV.

This CDR3 reads CASRPTSRDNQPQHF. CDR3 sequence (DNA): TGTGCCAGCAGACCCACATCCAGGGATAATCAGCCCCAGCATTTT. J is TRBJ1-5 and V is TRBV28; tentative D call: TRBD1 (5 bases). Germline assignment: CDR1 MDHEN and CDR2 SYDVKM. There are 15 residues in the CDR3. V was clipped by 6 bases and J by 4 bases, with 16 bases between them.

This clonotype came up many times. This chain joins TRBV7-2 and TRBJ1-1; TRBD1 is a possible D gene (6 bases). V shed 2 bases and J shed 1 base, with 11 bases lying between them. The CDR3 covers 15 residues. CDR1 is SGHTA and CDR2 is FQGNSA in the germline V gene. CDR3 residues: CASSLIQGQNTEAFF. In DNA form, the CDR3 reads TGTGCCAGCAGCTTAATTCAGGGGCAGAACACTGAAGCTTTCTTT.

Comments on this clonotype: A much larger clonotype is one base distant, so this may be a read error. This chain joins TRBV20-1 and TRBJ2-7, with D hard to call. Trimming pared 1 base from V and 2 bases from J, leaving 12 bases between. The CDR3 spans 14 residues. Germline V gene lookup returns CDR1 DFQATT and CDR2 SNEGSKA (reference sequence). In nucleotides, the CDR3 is TGCAGTGCTAGAGGGGCGAGAGGACCCTACGAGCAGTACTTC. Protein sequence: CSARGARGPYEQYF.

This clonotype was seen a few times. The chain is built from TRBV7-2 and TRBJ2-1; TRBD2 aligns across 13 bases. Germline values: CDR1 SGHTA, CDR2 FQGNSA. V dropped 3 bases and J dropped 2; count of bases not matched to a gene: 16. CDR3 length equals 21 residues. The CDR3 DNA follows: TGTGCCAGCAGCTTCGGAGGAGGTGCGGGACTAGCGGGAAGGGCCTACAATGAGCAGTTCTTC. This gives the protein CASSFGGGAGLAGRAYNEQFF.

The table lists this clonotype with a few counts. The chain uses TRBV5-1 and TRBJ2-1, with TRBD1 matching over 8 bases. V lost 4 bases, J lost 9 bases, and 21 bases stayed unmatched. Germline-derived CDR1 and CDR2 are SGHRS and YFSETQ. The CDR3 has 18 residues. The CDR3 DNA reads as TGCGCCAGCAGCCGACAGGGGACGAACCCCACGCTCAAAGGTGAGCAGTTCTTC. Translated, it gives CASSRQGTNPTLKGEQFF.

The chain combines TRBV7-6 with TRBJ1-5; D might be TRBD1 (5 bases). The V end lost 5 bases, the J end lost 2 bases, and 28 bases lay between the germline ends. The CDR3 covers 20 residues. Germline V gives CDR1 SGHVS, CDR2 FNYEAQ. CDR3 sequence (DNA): TGTGCCAGCAGCCTTTCAGCCGGGACTCAAGGATTAACCCGCAATCAGCCCCAGCATTTT. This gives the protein CASSLSAGTQGLTRNQPQHF.

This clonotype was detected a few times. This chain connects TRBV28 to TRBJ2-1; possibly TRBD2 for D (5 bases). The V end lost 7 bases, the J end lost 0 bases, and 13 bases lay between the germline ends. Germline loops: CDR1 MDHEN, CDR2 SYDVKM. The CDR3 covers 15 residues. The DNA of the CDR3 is TGTGCCAGCACCCAAACGGGGAGCTCCTACAATGAGCAGTTCTTC. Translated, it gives CASTQTGSSYNEQFF.

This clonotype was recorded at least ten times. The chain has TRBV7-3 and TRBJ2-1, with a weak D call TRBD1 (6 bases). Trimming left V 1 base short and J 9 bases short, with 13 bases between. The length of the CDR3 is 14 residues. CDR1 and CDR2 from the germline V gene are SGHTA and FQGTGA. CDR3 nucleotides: TGTGCCAGCAGCTTAAGTACAGGGACGGGTGAGCAGTTCTTC. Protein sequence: CASSLSTGTGEQFF.

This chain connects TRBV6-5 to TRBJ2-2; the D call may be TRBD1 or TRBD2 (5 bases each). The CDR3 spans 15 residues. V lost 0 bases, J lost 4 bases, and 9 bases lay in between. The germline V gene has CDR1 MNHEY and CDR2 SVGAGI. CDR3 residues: CASSYSGAGTGELFF. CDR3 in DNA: TGTGCCAGCAGTTACTCAGGGGCGGGCACCGGGGAGCTGTTTTTT.

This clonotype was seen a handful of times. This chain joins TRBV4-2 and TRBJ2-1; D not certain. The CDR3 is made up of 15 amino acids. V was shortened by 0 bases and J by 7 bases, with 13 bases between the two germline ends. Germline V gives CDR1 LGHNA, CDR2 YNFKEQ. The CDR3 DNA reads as TGTGCCAGCAGCCAAGATACCCCCTCAGCGAATGAGCAGTTCTTC. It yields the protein CASSQDTPSANEQFF.

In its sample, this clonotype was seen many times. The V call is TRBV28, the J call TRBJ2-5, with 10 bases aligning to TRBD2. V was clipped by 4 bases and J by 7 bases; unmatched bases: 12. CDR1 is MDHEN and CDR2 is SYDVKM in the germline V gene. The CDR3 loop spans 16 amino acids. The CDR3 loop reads CASSSGLASYSGTQYF. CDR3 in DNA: TGTGCCAGCAGTTCGGGACTAGCGTCATATTCAGGGACCCAGTACTTC.